This T cell receptor beta chain was observed in a study of T cell repertoires in cytomegalovirus infection. Study background: A matching HLA type, together with CMV infection, was signaled by public TCR beta signatures.

About this clonotype itself: Its matching antigen is unknown.

TCRdb re-derived calls from the reads in MiXCR, one entry per CDR3 protein. The sample carries around 440,000 distinct CDR3 sequences, about 11% recorded once. General study results and limits: CMV-specific HLA-C-restricted TCR beta clonotypes dominated the ex vivo response. Summed public TCR beta family frequency identified CMV carriers bearing the relevant HLA.

The sequence came from a human donor in good health (CMV status not recorded). Some clones in this sample may be carry-over from other donors' samples. Specimen: PBMCs.

The CDR3 bases are TGTGCCAGCACGGGCGGGAGGGAGGGCAATGAGCAGTTCTTC. Its protein product is CASTGGREGNEQFF. The chain is built from TRBV6-2 or TRBV6-3 and TRBJ2-1; 9 bases match TRBD2. The CDR3 loop spans 14 amino acids. V dropped 7 bases and J dropped 6; count of bases not matched to a gene: 7. CDR1 is MNHEY, CDR2 SVGEGT, per germline.